A single sample is the source of the 29 T cell receptor beta chains below, sequenced in a study of blood T cell repertoires in COVID-19. TCRdb's table, derived via immunoSEQ multiplex PCR, lists solely in-frame clones and lacks some. The table lists about 98,000 clones, approximately 91% of them singletons. The specimen sequenced was peripheral blood. Receptors originate from a man in his late teens or twenties with acute or convalescent COVID-19.

This clone was counted many times. The rearrangement links TRBV6-5 to TRBJ1-2, with a possible D match to TRBD1 (6 bases). The CDR3 contains 13 residues. The germline V gene has CDR1 MNHEY and CDR2 SVGAGI. V was shortened by 6 bases and J by 8 bases, with 16 bases between the two germline ends. The CDR3 bases are TGTGCCAGCAGGAAACAGGGAGGGGAGGGCTACACCTTC. Its protein product is CASRKQGGEGYTF.

This clone has a single count. The CDR3 nucleotides are TGTGCCAGCAGCTCTCCAACCGAGCGGGAGGGGGGAGAGACCCAGTACTTC. Amino acid sequence: CASSSPTEREGGETQYF. The rearrangement joins TRBV7-9 to TRBJ2-5; 10 bases align to TRBD2. J lost 4 bases, V lost 4 bases, and 12 bases had no gene match. Germline CDR1 reads SEHNR; CDR2 reads FQNEAQ (reference sequence). The CDR3 consists of 17 residues. The whole variable domain, remainder taken from reference TRBV7-9 and TRBJ2-5, is DTGVSQNPRHKITKRGQNVTFRCDPISEHNRLYWYRQTLGQGPEFLTYFQNEAQLEKSRLLSDRFSAERPKGSFSTLEIQRTEQGDSAMYLCASSSPTEREGGETQYFGPGTRLLVL.

This rearrangement joins TRBV15 to TRBJ1-6; D ambiguous. The CDR3 loop spans 16 amino acids. V was cut by 2 bases and J by 3 bases, with 11 bases left in between. The V gene's germline CDR1 is LNHNV and CDR2 YYDKDF (reference sequence). In nucleotides, the CDR3 is TGTGCCACCAGCAGACCAATTACAGACTATAATTCACCCCTCCACTTT. Encoded protein: CATSRPITDYNSPLHF. Filled out from reference TRBV15 and TRBJ1-6, the complete variable domain reads DAMVIQNPRYQVTQFGKPVTLSCSQTLNHNVMYWYQQKSSQAPKLLFHYYDKDFNNEADTPDNFQSRRPNTSFCFLDIRSPGLGDTAMYLCATSRPITDYNSPLHFGNGTRLTVT.

The genes are TRBV28 and TRBJ2-7, with D possibly matching TRBD1 (6 bases). Germline CDR1 MDHEN, CDR2 SYDVKM. The CDR3 has 16 amino acids. V was shortened by 6 bases and J by 3 bases, with 21 bases between the two germline ends. CDR3 amino acids: CASRNIQGIHYYEQYF. The CDR3 nucleotides read TGTGCCAGCAGAAATATACAGGGTATCCACTACTACGAGCAGTACTTC.

The chain combines TRBV5-6 with TRBJ2-3; possibly TRBD2 for D (5 bases). Trimming removed 2 bases at V and 4 bases at J, with 11 bases between. Germline V gene lookup returns CDR1 SGHDT and CDR2 YYEEEE. CDR3 size: 14 residues. DNA of the CDR3: TGTGCCAGCAGCTTAGAGGGTATCGCAGATACGCAGTATTTT. It is translated as CASSLEGIADTQYF. The full variable domain, its missing parts supplied by reference TRBV5-6 and TRBJ2-3, is DAGVTQSPTHLIKTRGQQVTLRCSPKSGHDTVSWYQQALGQGPQFIFQYYEEEERQRGNFPDRFSGHQFPNYSSELNVNALLLGDSALYLCASSLEGIADTQYFGPGTRLTVL.

CDR3 DNA sequence: TGCGCCAGCAGCTTGGGTACTGCGTTCTTCGGCAATGAGCAGTTCTTC. Encoded protein: CASSLGTAFFGNEQFF. The rearrangement joins TRBV5-1 to TRBJ2-1; D unclear. The CDR3 contains 16 residues. Trimming left V 0 bases short and J 6 bases short, with 16 bases between. The V gene's germline CDR1 is SGHRS and CDR2 YFSETQ.

The V call is TRBV5-1, the J call TRBJ2-7; 9 bases are shared with TRBD2. CDR1 is SGHRS and CDR2 is YFSETQ in the germline V gene. The CDR3 runs 15 residues. Trimming at V came to 4 bases and at J to 4 bases, leaving 9 bases not matched to a gene. The CDR3 loop is CASSAPSGEAYEQYF. DNA for the CDR3: TGCGCCAGCAGCGCTCCTAGCGGGGAGGCTTACGAGCAGTACTTC.

The V and J genes are TRBV6-5 and TRBJ2-7, with D unresolved. Germline V lookup: CDR1 MNHEY, CDR2 SVGAGI. The CDR3 is 13 amino acids. The ends were cut back, 8 bases at V and 5 bases at J, with 16 bases in the middle. The CDR3 DNA follows: TGTGCCAGCGGGTCCGGCGGCAATAACGAGCAGTACTTC. Translation: CASGSGGNNEQYF.

The rearrangement uses TRBV5-5 and TRBJ1-1; the D gene is possibly TRBD1 (5 bases). With 5 bases removed from V and 0 bases from J, the gap between germline ends came to 11 bases. Germline V CDR1 and CDR2: SGHKS, YYEKEE (reference sequence). The CDR3 is 14 residues long. CDR3 sequence (DNA): TGTGCCAGCAGAGCGGGGCTCATGAACACTGAAGCTTTCTTT. This gives the protein CASRAGLMNTEAFF.

V gene TRBV5-1 combines with J gene TRBJ2-6; D perhaps matches TRBD2 (6 bases). The CDR3 length is 17 residues. The ends were cut back, 0 bases at V and 0 bases at J, with 10 bases in the middle. Per the germline V gene, CDR1 is SGHRS and CDR2 is YFSETQ. The DNA of the CDR3 is TGCGCCAGCAGCTTGGTCGGAGGGGCCTCTGGGGCCAACGTCCTGACTTTC. Its translation is CASSLVGGASGANVLTF.

The V and J genes are TRBV18 and TRBJ2-7; 7 nucleotides align to TRBD2. J was trimmed by 5 bases and V by 2 bases; bases with no gene match: 3. CDR1 and CDR2 (germline): KGHSH, LQKENI. The CDR3 contains 13 residues. The CDR3 is CASSPGGRDEQYF. For the CDR3, the DNA is TGTGCCAGCTCACCAGGGGGGAGGGACGAGCAGTACTTC.

This chain uses TRBV9 with TRBJ2-2, with 10 bases that match TRBD1. CDR1 is SGDLS, CDR2 YYNGEE, per germline. CDR3 size: 15 residues. V lost 4 bases, J lost 6 bases, and 6 bases stayed unmatched. The CDR3 protein is CASSPWTGGAGELFF. CDR3 coding DNA: TGTGCCAGCAGCCCATGGACAGGGGGGGCCGGGGAGCTGTTTTTT.

This rearrangement joins TRBV5-4 to TRBJ2-7, with D perhaps matching TRBD2 (6 bases). This CDR3 contains 13 residues. V lost 2 bases and J 2 bases, leaving 8 bases between the germline ends. Germline lookup yields CDR1 SGHNT and CDR2 YYREEE (reference sequence). CDR3 in amino acids: CASSFGGTYEQYF. As DNA, the CDR3 is TGTGCCAGCAGCTTTGGAGGGACCTACGAGCAGTACTTC.

V and J are TRBV7-8 and TRBJ1-1; no definite D call. The V gene's germline CDR1 is SGHVS and CDR2 FQNEAQ. This CDR3 spans 13 amino acids. Between the trimmed V and J ends, which lost 5 bases and 0 bases, there was a span of 7 bases. The CDR3 nucleotides read TGTGCCAGCAGCCGTAACATGAACACTGAAGCTTTCTTT. It codes for CASSRNMNTEAFF.

The genes are TRBV7-9 and TRBJ1-2; 8 nucleotides align to TRBD1. CDR3 length equals 13 residues. V dropped 6 bases and J dropped 14; count of bases not matched to a gene: 14. CDR1 and CDR2 from the germline V gene are SEHNR and FQNEAQ (reference sequence). The CDR3 sequence is CASRPNSGGPGTF. The CDR3 bases are TGTGCCAGCAGACCCAACTCAGGGGGCCCGGGGACCTTC.

V is TRBV2 and J is TRBJ1-5, with D unresolved. The length of the CDR3 is 15 residues. The germline gives CDR1 SNHLY, CDR2 FYNNEI. The germline V and J ends were trimmed by 3 bases and 2 bases, with 11 bases remaining between them. CDR3: CASSERVRGNQPQHF. The CDR3 DNA sequence: TGTGCCAGCAGTGAGAGGGTGAGAGGCAATCAGCCCCAGCATTTT.

The gene calls are TRBV4-1 and TRBJ1-1; tentatively, D is TRBD1 (5 bases). V gave up 1 base and J gave up 1 base, with 7 bases separating them. The germline V gene has CDR1 MGHRA and CDR2 YSYEKL. This CDR3 comprises 14 residues. CDR3 coding DNA: TGCGCCAGCAGCCAAGGACAGACGAACACTGAAGCTTTCTTT. Translated: CASSQGQTNTEAFF.

The rearrangement joins TRBV6-1 to TRBJ2-7, with TRBD1 identical over 7 bases. CDR3 length: 19 residues. J lost 3 bases, V lost 1 base, and 18 bases had no gene match. Per the germline V gene, CDR1 is MNHNS and CDR2 is SASEGT. CDR3 bases: TGTGCCAGCAGTGAAGATTTCTTTAAACCGGGACAGTGGGTCTACGAGCAGTACTTC. This codes for CASSEDFFKPGQWVYEQYF.

This chain joins TRBV5-1 and TRBJ2-1; unclear D gene. Germline lookup yields CDR1 SGHRS and CDR2 YFSETQ. The CDR3 covers 13 residues. Trimming stripped 5 bases from V and 12 bases from J, with 18 bases between. The CDR3 nucleotides read TGCGCCAGCAGGATCCCCGGCAGGCGTGGGCAGTTCTTC. It codes for CASRIPGRRGQFF.

The chain is built from TRBV5-1 and TRBJ1-3; TRBD1 might be the D (6 bases). V dropped 2 bases and J dropped 6 bases, with 15 bases sitting between them. Germline assignment: CDR1 SGHRS and CDR2 YFSETQ. The CDR3 has 15 amino acids. The CDR3 region has the DNA TGCGCCAGCAGCTTCCTTCCCGGGACACCAAACACCATATATTTT. Translating it yields CASSFLPGTPNTIYF.

The chain combines TRBV25-1 with TRBJ1-4; a weak D match, TRBD1 (5 bases). The CDR3 has 15 amino acids. Germline V gene data show CDR1 as MGHDK and CDR2 as SYGVNS. V lost 3 bases and J lost 6, with 14 bases in between. This CDR3 is CASSDLAGIDEKLFF. The CDR3 nucleotides read TGTGCCAGCAGTGATCTGGCAGGGATCGATGAAAAACTGTTTTTT.

The chain combines TRBV5-4 with TRBJ2-7; 7 bases align to TRBD1. CDR1 and CDR2 from the germline V gene are SGHNT and YYREEE (reference sequence). This CDR3 region has 14 residues. V shed 2 bases and J 1 base; nucleotides not matched to a gene: 3. CDR3 nucleotides: TGTGCCAGCAGCTTTAGGGGGCTTTCCTACGAGCAGTACTTC. Amino acid sequence: CASSFRGLSYEQYF.

This chain joins TRBV24-1 and TRBJ2-1; 11 positions match TRBD2. Germline V lookup: CDR1 KGHDR, CDR2 SFDVKD. With 3 bases clipped from V and 2 bases from J, the junction kept 8 bases outside the gene matches. This CDR3 comprises 18 residues. Here the CDR3 reads CATSDGLAGGPPYNEQFF. CDR3 DNA sequence: TGTGCCACCAGTGATGGTCTAGCGGGGGGACCCCCCTACAATGAGCAGTTCTTC.

The gene calls are TRBV19 and TRBJ1-1, with D uncertain. The length of the CDR3 is 14 residues. The V end lost 6 bases, the J end lost 1 base, and 12 bases lay between the germline ends. Germline values: CDR1 LNHDA, CDR2 SQIVND (reference sequence). CDR3 region: CASRTIGGNTEAFF. The CDR3 DNA is TGTGCCAGTAGGACAATCGGAGGGAACACTGAAGCTTTCTTT.

For the CDR3, the DNA is TGTGCCAGCAGCGTAGGCCGGGAGCTCTACGAGCAGTACTTC. Encoded protein: CASSVGRELYEQYF. The V call is TRBV9, the J call TRBJ2-7; maybe TRBD2 (6 bases). V lost 0 bases and J 3 bases, leaving 10 bases between the germline ends. The CDR3 is 14 amino acids. Germline V gene lookup returns CDR1 SGDLS and CDR2 YYNGEE. The full variable domain, in which reference TRBV9 and TRBJ2-7 provide the parts outside the CDR3, is DSGVTQTPKHLITATGQRVTLRCSPRSGDLSVYWYQQSLDQGLQFLIQYYNGEERAKGNILERFSAQQFPDLHSELNLSSLELGDSALYFCASSVGRELYEQYFGPGTRLTVT.

V usage is TRBV5-6 and J usage is TRBJ1-6; TRBD1 matches 10 bases. Germline CDR1 and CDR2: SGHDT and YYEEEE. V lost 4 bases and J lost 6; bases outside the gene matches: 7. The CDR3 extends over 16 amino acids. The CDR3: CASSDNRDRGNSPLHF. Here the CDR3 DNA reads TGTGCCAGCAGCGATAACCGGGACAGGGGTAATTCACCCCTCCACTTT.

This chain uses TRBV19 with TRBJ1-1, with TRBD1 matching 7 bases. This CDR3 is 13 amino acids long. Germline lookup yields CDR1 LNHDA and CDR2 SQIVND (reference sequence). V was pared by 3 bases and J by 5 bases, with 3 bases of the junction left unmatched. The CDR3 DNA follows: TGTGCCAGTAGTATGGGCAGGGGGACTGAAGCTTTCTTT. As protein: CASSMGRGTEAFF.

This clone was recorded only once. The chain employs TRBV5-1 and TRBJ2-3; D possibly corresponds to TRBD2 (5 bases). The V gene lost 2 bases and the J gene lost 2 bases, with 15 bases spanning the gap. Germline values: CDR1 SGHRS, CDR2 YFSETQ. The length of the CDR3 is 16 residues. The CDR3 region has the DNA TGCGCCAGCAGCTTAGGGAGTAGCGACTACACAGATACGCAGTATTTT. It is translated as CASSLGSSDYTDTQYF.

V gene TRBV12-3 or TRBV12-4 combines with J gene TRBJ1-1; no clear D. The CDR3 has 13 residues. Trimming removed 1 base at V and 0 bases at J, with 3 bases between. The CDR3 sequence is CASSLGVNTEAFF. The CDR3 coding sequence is TGTGCCAGCAGTTTAGGAGTGAACACTGAAGCTTTCTTT.